This paragraph reports one T cell receptor (beta chain). Its antigen is as yet unknown. Use of 60 Vbeta and 13 Jbeta primers characterized the PCR. The protocol was immunoSEQ multiplex PCR, while the TCRdb copy is restricted to in-frame clones and leaves out a portion. The data show about 85,000 clones, 80% seen once. This specimen belongs to a study of cytomegalovirus exposure and HLA in healthy donors. Study-wide background: Inside one of the first data releases sat around 80 million unique TCRs taken from HLA-typed donors. General study results and limits: There were several of the most significant clusters that appeared linked to common viral pathogens in a later analysis. In a later analysis, a missense DCLRE1C variant was linked to TCR beta V- and J-gene trimming.

Germline CDR1 MNHEY, CDR2 SVGAGI. The V end lost 2 bases, the J end lost 1 base, and 12 bases lay between the germline ends. This CDR3 spans 15 amino acids. The receptor comes from a woman aged 45 to 65 in good health and CMV-seropositive. The sequencing input was PBMCs. V is TRBV6-5 and J is TRBJ2-7; possible D gene TRBD1, 5 bases. CDR3 DNA sequence: TGTGCCAGCAGTTACGACAGATCACCATCCTACGAGCAGTACTTC. This gives the protein CASSYDRSPSYEQYF.